This T cell receptor (beta chain) was retrieved from a study of T cell responses to AZD1222 COVID-19 vaccine. This clone was seen only once. Its antigen is not known. Some clones are missing from TCRdb's copy, which holds only in-frame ones; the method was immunoSEQ multiplex PCR. The sample shows about 170,000 clones, about 92% of them seen only once. General study points: Close to half of all spike-specific TCRs reportedly target regions of the variants that are unmutated. Repertoire sampling happened only post peak T cell response. CD4 TCRs covered the whole spike, strongest at regions 160-218 and 743-854. Spike-specific TCR repertoires showed rising breadth and depth after two AZD1222 doses.

The V gene lost 5 bases and the J gene lost 4 bases, with 3 bases spanning the gap. CDR1 and CDR2 (germline): DFQATT, SNEGSKA (reference sequence). The CDR3 extends over 10 amino acids. This chain uses TRBV20-1 with TRBJ2-4; no clear D gene. Sequenced material: peripheral blood, taken on day 0 of AZD1222 vaccination. The TCR comes from an adult in good health. The CDR3 loop is CSALKNIQYF. Written as DNA, the CDR3 is TGCAGTGCTCTTAAAAACATTCAGTACTTC.